These 15 T cell receptor beta chains were sequenced from one sample in a study of OX40 agonist ivuxolimab in advanced cancers. Sequencing was performed with immunoSEQ multiplex PCR; in TCRdb, only in-frame clones are kept and a portion is missing. Here the sample spans around 65,000 clones, roughly 90% being singletons. Here the sequenced sample was CD4+ or CD8+ T cells sorted from blood, taken in a trial of the OX40 agonist ivuxolimab. These receptors were taken from an adult with an advanced solid tumor such as melanoma, head and neck, liver or kidney cancer.

The chain carries TRBV7-3 and TRBJ2-1, with TRBD1 identical over 9 bases. The junction had 5 bases not matched to a gene; V was cut back by 1 base and J by 4 bases. Germline assignment: CDR1 SGHTA and CDR2 FQGTGA. The CDR3 has 16 residues. CDR3 region: CASSLNTGGAYNEQFF. The CDR3 nucleotides are TGTGCCAGCAGCTTAAATACAGGGGGCGCTTACAATGAGCAGTTCTTC.

DNA for the CDR3: TGTGCCAGCAGCGTAGATCCGGGACAACTAACGGGAAACACCATATATTTT. Protein sequence: CASSVDPGQLTGNTIYF. The chain links TRBV9 to TRBJ1-3; a weak D match, TRBD1 (6 bases). Germline-derived CDR1 and CDR2 are SGDLS and YYNGEE. The V end lost 0 bases, the J end lost 4 bases, and 17 bases lay between the germline ends. This CDR3 has 17 amino acids.

The V gene is TRBV6-5, the J gene TRBJ2-7; D is undetermined. V gave up 5 bases and J gave up 0 bases, with 11 bases separating them. CDR1 is MNHEY, CDR2 SVGAGI, per germline. The CDR3 length is 14 residues. This CDR3 is CASSKDLTSYEQYF. CDR3 nucleotides: TGTGCCAGCAGTAAGGACCTTACCTCCTACGAGCAGTACTTC.

As for this clone: A junction boundary mismatches the germline segment, possibly from a read error. The genes are TRBV7-7 and TRBJ2-2, with D unclear. Germline V gene sequence: CDR1 SSHAT, CDR2 FNYEAQ (reference sequence). CDR3 size: 16 residues. Here the CDR3 reads CASSLVEAGHGGELFF. CDR3 bases: TGTGCTAGCAGCTTAGTAGAGGCAGGCCACGGAGGGGAGCTGTTTTTT.

The rearrangement joins TRBV7-5 to TRBJ2-5; TRBD2, as called in the table, went unchecked against the DNA. TRBV7-5 has pseudogene status. CDR3 length: 20 residues. The CDR3 is CARSLDLSPQLAEIQETQYF. Written as DNA, the CDR3 is TGTGCCAGAAGCTTAGACCTAAGCCCCCAACTAGCGGAGATCCAAGAGACCCAGTACTTC.

J is TRBJ2-7 and V is TRBV6-5, with D uncertain. The CDR3 is 11 residues long. Trimming removed 4 bases from V and 3 bases from J, with 4 bases in between. Germline values: CDR1 MNHEY, CDR2 SVGAGI. The CDR3 sequence is CASSSDYEQYF. DNA of the CDR3: TGTGCCAGCAGTTCCGACTACGAGCAGTACTTC.

This sequence joins TRBV30 and TRBJ1-5; TRBD1 might be the D (5 bases). The CDR3 length is 16 residues. Per germline, CDR1 GTSNPN and CDR2 SVGIG (reference sequence). Trimming pared 4 bases from V and 0 bases from J, leaving 16 bases between. This chain's CDR3 is CAWTLGLPNSNQPQHF. The CDR3 DNA sequence: TGTGCCTGGACCTTGGGACTGCCAAATAGCAATCAGCCCCAGCATTTT.

This chain uses TRBV12-5 with TRBJ2-3, with D unclear. Germline CDR1 and CDR2: LGHNT and FRNRAP. The CDR3 is 15 amino acids. V was shortened by 7 bases and J by 4 bases, with 18 bases between the two germline ends. The CDR3 sequence is CASVLSKGFADTQYF. The CDR3, as DNA: TGTGCTAGTGTCCTGAGTAAGGGATTCGCAGATACGCAGTATTTT.

V gene TRBV10-3 combines with J gene TRBJ2-1; TRBD2 matches at 10 bases. The CDR3 sequence is 15 residues long. The V segment lost 4 bases and the J segment 5 bases; nucleotides outside the gene matches: 5. CDR1 ENHRY and CDR2 SYGVKD come from the germline V gene. The CDR3 DNA reads as TGTGCCATCAGTGCCGGACTAGCGGAGAACAATGAGCAGTTCTTC. Residues: CAISAGLAENNEQFF.

CDR3 sequence: CASSARQGEQPQHF. CDR3 in DNA: TGTGCCAGCAGTGCGCGACAGGGTGAACAGCCCCAGCATTTT. V usage is TRBV6-5 and J usage is TRBJ1-5, with TRBD1 matching 7 bases. Trimming at V came to 5 bases and at J to 7 bases, leaving 8 bases not matched to a gene. In germline, CDR1 is MNHEY, CDR2 SVGAGI. The CDR3 loop spans 14 amino acids.

This clone was picked up one time. The V gene is TRBV6-5, the J gene TRBJ2-7, with a weak D call TRBD1 (5 bases). This CDR3 region has 14 residues. Trimming left V 5 bases short and J 0 bases short, with 11 bases between. Germline V lookup: CDR1 MNHEY, CDR2 SVGAGI. CDR3 bases: TGTGCCAGCAGTGATTTACAGGACTCCTACGAGCAGTACTTC. The encoded protein is CASSDLQDSYEQYF.

The genes are TRBV6-1 and TRBJ2-7; 13 bases map to TRBD2. The CDR3 consists of 15 residues. From germline, CDR1 is MNHNS and CDR2 SASEGT. V dropped 4 bases and J dropped 7; count of bases not matched to a gene: 7. The CDR3 is CASSVLAGGFLEQYF. DNA for the CDR3: TGTGCCAGCAGTGTACTAGCGGGGGGGTTTTTGGAGCAGTACTTC.

V gene TRBV30 combines with J gene TRBJ2-7; D not certain. Trimming left V 0 bases short and J 2 bases short, with 2 bases between. The CDR3 is 11 residues long. Germline assignment: CDR1 GTSNPN and CDR2 SVGIG (reference sequence). The CDR3 DNA sequence: TGTGCCTGGAGTGTAGCCTACGAGCAGTACTTC. It is translated as CAWSVAYEQYF.

The chain combines TRBV29-1 with TRBJ2-5; D ambiguous. This CDR3 contains 12 residues. Per the germline V gene, CDR1 is SQVTM and CDR2 is ANQGSEA. V lost 4 bases to trimming and J lost 1 base, with 7 bases between them. CDR3 DNA: TGCAGCGTTGTGGCTACCCAAGAGACCCAGTACTTC. It encodes CSVVATQETQYF.

The chain uses TRBV6-5 and TRBJ1-5, with 11 bases lining up with TRBD1. In germline, CDR1 is MNHEY, CDR2 SVGAGI. This CDR3 has 15 residues. The junction had 5 bases not matched to a gene; V was cut back by 5 bases and J by 5 bases. The CDR3 region is CASSPDRGQHQPQHF. DNA for the CDR3: TGTGCCAGCAGTCCGGACAGGGGGCAACATCAGCCCCAGCATTTT.